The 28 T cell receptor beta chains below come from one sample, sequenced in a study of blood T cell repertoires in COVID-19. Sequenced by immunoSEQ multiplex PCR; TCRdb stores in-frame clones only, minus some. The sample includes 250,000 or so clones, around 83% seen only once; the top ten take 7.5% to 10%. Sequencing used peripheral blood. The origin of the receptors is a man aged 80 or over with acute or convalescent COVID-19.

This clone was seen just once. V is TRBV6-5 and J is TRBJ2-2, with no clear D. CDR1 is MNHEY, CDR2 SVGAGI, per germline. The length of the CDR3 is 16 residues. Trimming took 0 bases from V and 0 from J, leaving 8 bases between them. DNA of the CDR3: TGTGCCAGCAGTTACTCCGACAACCCGAACACCGGGGAGCTGTTTTTT. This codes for CASSYSDNPNTGELFF.

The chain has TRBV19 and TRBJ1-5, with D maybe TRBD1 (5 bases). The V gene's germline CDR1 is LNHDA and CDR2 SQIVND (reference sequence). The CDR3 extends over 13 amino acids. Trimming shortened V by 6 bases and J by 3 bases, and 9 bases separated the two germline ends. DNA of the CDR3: TGTGCCAGTAGCGGCAGGGACAATCAGCCCCAGCATTTT. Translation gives CASSGRDNQPQHF.

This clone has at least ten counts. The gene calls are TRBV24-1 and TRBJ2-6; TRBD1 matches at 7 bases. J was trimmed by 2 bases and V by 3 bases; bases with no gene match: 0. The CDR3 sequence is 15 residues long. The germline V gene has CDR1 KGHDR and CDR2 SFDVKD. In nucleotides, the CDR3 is TGTGCCACCAGTGATACAGGGGCTGGGGCCAACGTCCTGACTTTC. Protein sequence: CATSDTGAGANVLTF.

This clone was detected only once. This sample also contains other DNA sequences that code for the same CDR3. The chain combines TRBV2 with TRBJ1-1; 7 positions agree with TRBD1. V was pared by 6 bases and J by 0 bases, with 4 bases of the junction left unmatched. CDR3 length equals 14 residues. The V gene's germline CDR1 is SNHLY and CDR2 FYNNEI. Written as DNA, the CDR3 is TGTGCCAGCAGCGGAGGGACAGTGAACACTGAAGCTTTCTTT. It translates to CASSGGTVNTEAFF. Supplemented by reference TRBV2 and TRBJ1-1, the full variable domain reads EPEVTQTPSHQVTQMGQEVILRCVPISNHLYFYWYRQILGQKVEFLVSFYNNEISEKSEIFDDQFSVERPDGSNFTLKIRSTKLEDSAMYFCASSGGTVNTEAFFGQGTRLTVV.

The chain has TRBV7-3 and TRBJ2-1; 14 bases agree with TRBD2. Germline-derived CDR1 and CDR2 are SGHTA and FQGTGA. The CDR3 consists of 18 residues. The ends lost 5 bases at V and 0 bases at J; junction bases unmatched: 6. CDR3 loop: CASSPGLAGGRSYNEQFF. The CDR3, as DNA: TGTGCCAGCAGCCCTGGACTAGCGGGAGGCCGCTCCTACAATGAGCAGTTCTTC.

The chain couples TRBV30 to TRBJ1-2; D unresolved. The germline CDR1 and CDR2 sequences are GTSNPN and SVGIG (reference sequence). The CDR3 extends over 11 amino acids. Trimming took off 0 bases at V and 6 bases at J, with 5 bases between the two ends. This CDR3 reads CAWSVLDGYTF. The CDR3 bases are TGTGCCTGGAGTGTACTGGATGGCTACACCTTC.

The CDR3 protein is CASSVSGTTSGNEQFF. The CDR3 nucleotides read TGTGCCAGCAGCGTAAGTGGTACGACTAGCGGCAATGAGCAGTTCTTC. The chain uses TRBV9 and TRBJ2-1; the match to TRBD2 covers 9 bases. After removal of 1 base from V and 6 bases from J, the junction contained 8 bases not matched to a gene. The CDR3 contains 16 residues. From germline, CDR1 is SGDLS and CDR2 YYNGEE.

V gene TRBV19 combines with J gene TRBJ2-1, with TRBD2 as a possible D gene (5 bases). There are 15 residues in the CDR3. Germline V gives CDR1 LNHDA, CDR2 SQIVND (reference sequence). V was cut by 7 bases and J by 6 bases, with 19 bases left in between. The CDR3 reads CASTRRVGVINEQFF. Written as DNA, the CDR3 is TGTGCCAGTACCCGGCGGGTTGGGGTGATCAATGAGCAGTTCTTC.

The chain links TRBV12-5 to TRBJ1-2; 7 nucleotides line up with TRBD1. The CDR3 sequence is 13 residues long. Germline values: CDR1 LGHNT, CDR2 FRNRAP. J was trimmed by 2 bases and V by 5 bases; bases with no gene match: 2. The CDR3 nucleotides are TGTGCTAGTGGTCTGACAGGGAACTATGGCTACACCTTC. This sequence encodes CASGLTGNYGYTF.

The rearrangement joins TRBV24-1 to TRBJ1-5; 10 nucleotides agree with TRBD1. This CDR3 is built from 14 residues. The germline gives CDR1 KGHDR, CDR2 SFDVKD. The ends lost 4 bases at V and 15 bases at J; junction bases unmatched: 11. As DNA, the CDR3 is TGTGCCACCAGTGAATCCGGGACAGGGGTGAGAAGGCATTTT. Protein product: CATSESGTGVRRHF.

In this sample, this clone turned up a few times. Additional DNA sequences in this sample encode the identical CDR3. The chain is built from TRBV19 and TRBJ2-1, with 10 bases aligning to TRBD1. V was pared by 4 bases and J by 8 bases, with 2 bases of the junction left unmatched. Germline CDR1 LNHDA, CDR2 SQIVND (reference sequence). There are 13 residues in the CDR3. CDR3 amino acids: CASSRDRGDEQFF. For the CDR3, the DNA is TGTGCCAGTAGTAGGGACAGGGGCGATGAGCAGTTCTTC.

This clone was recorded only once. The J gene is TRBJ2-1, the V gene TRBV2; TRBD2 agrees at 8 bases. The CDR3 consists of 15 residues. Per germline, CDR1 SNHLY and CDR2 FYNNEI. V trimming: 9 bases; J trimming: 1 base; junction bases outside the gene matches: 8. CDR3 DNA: TGTGCCAGGGGAGGCGGGAGGAATTCCTACAATGAGCAGTTCTTC. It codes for CARGGGRNSYNEQFF.

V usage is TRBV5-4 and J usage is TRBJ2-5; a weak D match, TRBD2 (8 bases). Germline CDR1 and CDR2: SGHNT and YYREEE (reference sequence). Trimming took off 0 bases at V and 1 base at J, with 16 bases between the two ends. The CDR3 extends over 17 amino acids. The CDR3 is CASSLEGAGGPQETQYF. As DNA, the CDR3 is TGTGCCAGCAGCTTGGAGGGGGCGGGAGGCCCCCAAGAGACCCAGTACTTC.

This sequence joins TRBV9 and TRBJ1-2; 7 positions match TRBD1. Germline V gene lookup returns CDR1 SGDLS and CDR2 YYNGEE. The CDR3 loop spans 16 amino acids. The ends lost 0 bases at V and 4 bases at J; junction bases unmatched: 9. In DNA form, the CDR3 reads TGTGCCAGCAGCGTAGCTACCGTACAGGGGAGCTATGGCTACACCTTC. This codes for CASSVATVQGSYGYTF.

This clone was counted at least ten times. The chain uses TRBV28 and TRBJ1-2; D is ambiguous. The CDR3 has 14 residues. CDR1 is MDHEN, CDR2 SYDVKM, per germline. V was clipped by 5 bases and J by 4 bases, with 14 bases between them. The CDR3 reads CASSQTGRTYGYTF. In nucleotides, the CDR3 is TGTGCCAGCAGTCAGACCGGGAGGACCTATGGCTACACCTTC.

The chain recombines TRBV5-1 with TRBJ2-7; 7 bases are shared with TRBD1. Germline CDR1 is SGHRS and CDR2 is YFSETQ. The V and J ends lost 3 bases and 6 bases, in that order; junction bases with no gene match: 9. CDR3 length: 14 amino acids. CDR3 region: CASSSGQWKPEQYF. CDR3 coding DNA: TGCGCCAGCAGCTCGGGACAGTGGAAGCCCGAGCAGTACTTC.

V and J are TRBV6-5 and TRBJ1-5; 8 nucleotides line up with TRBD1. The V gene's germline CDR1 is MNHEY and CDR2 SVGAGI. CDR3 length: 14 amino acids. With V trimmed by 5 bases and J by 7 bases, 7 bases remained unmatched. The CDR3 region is CASSPQGARQPQHF. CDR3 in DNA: TGTGCCAGCAGTCCCCAGGGGGCTAGGCAGCCCCAGCATTTT.

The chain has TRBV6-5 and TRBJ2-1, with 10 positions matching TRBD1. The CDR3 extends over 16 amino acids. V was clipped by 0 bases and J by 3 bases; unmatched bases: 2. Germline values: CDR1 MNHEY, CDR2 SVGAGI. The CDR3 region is CASSYSWTGGYNEQFF. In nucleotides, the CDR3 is TGTGCCAGCAGTTACTCATGGACAGGGGGCTACAATGAGCAGTTCTTC.

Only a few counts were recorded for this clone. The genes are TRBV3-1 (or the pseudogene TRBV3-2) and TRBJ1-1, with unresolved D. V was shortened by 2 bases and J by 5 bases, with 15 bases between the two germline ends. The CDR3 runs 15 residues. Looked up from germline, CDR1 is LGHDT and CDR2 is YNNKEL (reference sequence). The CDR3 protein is CASSQTLRSGTEAFF. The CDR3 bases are TGTGCCAGCAGCCAAACCCTTAGATCTGGTACTGAAGCTTTCTTT.

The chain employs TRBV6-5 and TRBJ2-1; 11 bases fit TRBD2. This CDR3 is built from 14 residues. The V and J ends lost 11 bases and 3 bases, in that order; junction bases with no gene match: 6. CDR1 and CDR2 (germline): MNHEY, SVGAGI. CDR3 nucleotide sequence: TGTGCCGGGAAGACTAGCGGGATCTACAATGAGCAGTTCTTC. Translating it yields CAGKTSGIYNEQFF.

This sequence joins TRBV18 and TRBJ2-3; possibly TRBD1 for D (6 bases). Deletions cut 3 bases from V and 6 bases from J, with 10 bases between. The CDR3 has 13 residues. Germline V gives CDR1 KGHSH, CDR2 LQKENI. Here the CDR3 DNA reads TGTGCCAGCTCACCGCGACAGGAGGATACGCAGTATTTT. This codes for CASSPRQEDTQYF.

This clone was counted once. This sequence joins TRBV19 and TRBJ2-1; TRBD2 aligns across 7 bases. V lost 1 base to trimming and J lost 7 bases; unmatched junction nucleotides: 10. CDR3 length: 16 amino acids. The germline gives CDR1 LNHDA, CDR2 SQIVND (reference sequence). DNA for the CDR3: TGTGCCAGTAGTATAGGAAGACTAGCTCAAGGAAATGAGCAGTTCTTC. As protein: CASSIGRLAQGNEQFF. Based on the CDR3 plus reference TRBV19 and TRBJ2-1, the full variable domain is DGGITQSPKYLFRKEGQNVTLSCEQNLNHDAMYWYRQDPGQGLRLIYYSQIVNDFQKGDIAEGYSVSREKKESFPLTVTSAQKNPTAFYLCASSIGRLAQGNEQFFGPGTRLTVL.

CDR3 in DNA: TGCGCCAGCAGCCAAGCACCGACAGGGTGGGGAGATCAGCCCCAGCATTTT. It encodes CASSQAPTGWGDQPQHF. The chain joins TRBV4-1 to TRBJ1-5; 7 bases agree with TRBD1. V lost 1 base, J lost 5 bases, and 11 bases stayed unmatched. The CDR3 is 17 amino acids. CDR1 MGHRA and CDR2 YSYEKL come from the germline V gene.

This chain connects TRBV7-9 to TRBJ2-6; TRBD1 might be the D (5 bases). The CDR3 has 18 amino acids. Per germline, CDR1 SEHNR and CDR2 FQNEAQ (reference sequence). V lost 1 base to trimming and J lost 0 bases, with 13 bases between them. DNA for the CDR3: TGTGCCAGCAGCTTAGAACTGGGGCAAATCTCTGGGGCCAACGTCCTGACTTTC. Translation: CASSLELGQISGANVLTF.

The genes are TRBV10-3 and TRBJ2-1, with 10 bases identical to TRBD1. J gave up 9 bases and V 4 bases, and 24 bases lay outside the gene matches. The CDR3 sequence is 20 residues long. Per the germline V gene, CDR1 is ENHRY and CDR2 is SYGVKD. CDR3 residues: CAISGPDGTGDPQIIPEQFF. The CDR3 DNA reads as TGTGCCATCAGTGGACCGGATGGGACAGGGGACCCCCAGATTATTCCTGAGCAGTTCTTC.

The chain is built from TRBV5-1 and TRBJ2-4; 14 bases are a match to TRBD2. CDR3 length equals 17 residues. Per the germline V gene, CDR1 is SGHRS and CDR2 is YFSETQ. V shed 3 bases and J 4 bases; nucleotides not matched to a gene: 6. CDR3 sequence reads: CASSSRLAGGMKNIQYF. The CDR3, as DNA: TGCGCCAGCAGCTCCCGACTAGCGGGGGGGATGAAAAACATTCAGTACTTC. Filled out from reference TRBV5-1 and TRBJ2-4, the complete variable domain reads KAGVTQTPRYLIKTRGQQVTLSCSPISGHRSVSWYQQTPGQGLQFLFEYFSETQRNKGNFPGRFSGRQFSNSRSEMNVSTLELGDSALYLCASSSRLAGGMKNIQYFGAGTRLSVL.

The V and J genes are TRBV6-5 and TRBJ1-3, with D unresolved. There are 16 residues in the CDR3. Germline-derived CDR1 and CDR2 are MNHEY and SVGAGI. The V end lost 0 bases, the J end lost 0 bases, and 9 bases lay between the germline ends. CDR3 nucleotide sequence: TGTGCCAGCAGTTACTCGACACGGATCTCTGGAAACACCATATATTTT. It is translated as CASSYSTRISGNTIYF.

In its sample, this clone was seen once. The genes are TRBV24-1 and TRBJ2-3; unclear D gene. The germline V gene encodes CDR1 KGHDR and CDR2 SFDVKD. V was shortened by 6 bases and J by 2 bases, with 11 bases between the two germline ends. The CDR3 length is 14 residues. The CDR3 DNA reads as TGTGCCACCAGTCGGTCCCTCGACACAGATACGCAGTATTTT. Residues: CATSRSLDTDTQYF.